The clone carrying this TCR beta chain has more than one count but fewer than ten. What it binds is not known. The sample comes from a study of radiation and T cells in renal cell carcinoma. Germline V CDR1 and CDR2: MDHEN, SYDVKM. The CDR3 has 13 residues. Trimming removed 10 bases from V and 7 bases from J; junction bases left unmatched: 8. The protocol was immunoSEQ multiplex PCR, while the TCRdb copy is restricted to in-frame clones and leaves out a portion. The repertoire has about 24,000 clones, about 62% of them found once; the top ten carry less than 25%. This sample's treatment: treatment-naive control, cytoreductive nephrectomy. Controls included a handful of female and around 10 male donors, resected 2011 to 2014. Whole-study findings and limits: Sampling covered only 0.75 to 1 g of each tumor. Compared with controls, irradiated tumors showed greater TCR clonality. Dominant CDR3 motifs were more common in irradiated tumors than controls.

This material consisted of tumor tissue, taken from a patient whose treatment was nephrectomy without radiotherapy. The chain couples TRBV28 to TRBJ2-7, with 12 bases lining up with TRBD1. The sequence was obtained from a man between 35 and 55 years old with renal cell carcinoma. CDR3 amino acids: CATRGQGAREQYF. DNA for the CDR3: TGTGCCACTAGGGGACAGGGGGCGCGGGAGCAGTACTTC.